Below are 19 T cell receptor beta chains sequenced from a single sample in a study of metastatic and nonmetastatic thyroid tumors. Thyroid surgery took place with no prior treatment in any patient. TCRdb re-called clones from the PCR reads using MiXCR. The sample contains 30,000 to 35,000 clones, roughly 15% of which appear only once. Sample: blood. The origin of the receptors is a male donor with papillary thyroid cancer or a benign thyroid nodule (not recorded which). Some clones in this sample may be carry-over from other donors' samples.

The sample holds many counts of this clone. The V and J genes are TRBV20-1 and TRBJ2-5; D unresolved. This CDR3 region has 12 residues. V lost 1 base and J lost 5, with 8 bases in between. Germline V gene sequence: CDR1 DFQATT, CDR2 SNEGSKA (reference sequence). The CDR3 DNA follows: TGCAGTGCTAGAGGCCCGAAGGAGACCCAGTACTTC. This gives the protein CSARGPKETQYF.

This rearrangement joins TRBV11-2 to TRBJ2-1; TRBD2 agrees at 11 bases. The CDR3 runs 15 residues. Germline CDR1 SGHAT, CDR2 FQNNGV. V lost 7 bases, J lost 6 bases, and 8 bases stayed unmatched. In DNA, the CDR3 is TGTGCCAGCATCCTGATAGCGGGGGGGCCCAATGAGCAGTTCTTC. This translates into CASILIAGGPNEQFF.

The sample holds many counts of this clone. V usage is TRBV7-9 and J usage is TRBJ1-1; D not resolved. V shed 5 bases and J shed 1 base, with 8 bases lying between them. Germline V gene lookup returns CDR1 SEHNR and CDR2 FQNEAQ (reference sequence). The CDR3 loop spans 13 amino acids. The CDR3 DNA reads TGTGCCAGCAGCCAAAATGAGAACACTGAAGCTTTCTTT. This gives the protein CASSQNENTEAFF. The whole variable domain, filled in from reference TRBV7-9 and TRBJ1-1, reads DTGVSQNPRHKITKRGQNVTFRCDPISEHNRLYWYRQTLGQGPEFLTYFQNEAQLEKSRLLSDRFSAERPKGSFSTLEIQRTEQGDSAMYLCASSQNENTEAFFGQGTRLTVV.

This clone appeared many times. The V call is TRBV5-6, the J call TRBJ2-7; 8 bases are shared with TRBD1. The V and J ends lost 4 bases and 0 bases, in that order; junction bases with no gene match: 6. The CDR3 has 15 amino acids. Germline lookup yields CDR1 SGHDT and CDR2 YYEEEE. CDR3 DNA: TGTGCCAGCAGCGGAGGCCAGGGGGCCTCCTACGAGCAGTACTTC. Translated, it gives CASSGGQGASYEQYF.

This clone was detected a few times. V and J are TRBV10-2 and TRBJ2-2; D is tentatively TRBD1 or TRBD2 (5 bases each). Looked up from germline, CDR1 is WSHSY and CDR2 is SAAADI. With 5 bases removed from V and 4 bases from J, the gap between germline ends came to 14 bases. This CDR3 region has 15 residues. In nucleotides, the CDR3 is TGCGCCAGCAGTTACGGCAGGGAGAGCACCGGGGAGCTGTTTTTT. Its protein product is CASSYGRESTGELFF.

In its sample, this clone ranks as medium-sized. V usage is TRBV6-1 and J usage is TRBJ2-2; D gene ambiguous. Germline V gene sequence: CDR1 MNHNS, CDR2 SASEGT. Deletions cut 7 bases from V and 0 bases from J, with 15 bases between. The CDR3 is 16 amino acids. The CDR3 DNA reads TGTGCCAGCACCCAATTGGCGAACACGAACACCGGGGAGCTGTTTTTT. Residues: CASTQLANTNTGELFF.

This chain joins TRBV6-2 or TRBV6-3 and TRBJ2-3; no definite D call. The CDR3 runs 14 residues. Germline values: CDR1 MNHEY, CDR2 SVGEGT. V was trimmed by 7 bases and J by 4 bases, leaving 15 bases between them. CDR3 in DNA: TGTGCCAGCATTGCGACTCCCAGCCCAGATACGCAGTATTTT. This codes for CASIATPSPDTQYF.

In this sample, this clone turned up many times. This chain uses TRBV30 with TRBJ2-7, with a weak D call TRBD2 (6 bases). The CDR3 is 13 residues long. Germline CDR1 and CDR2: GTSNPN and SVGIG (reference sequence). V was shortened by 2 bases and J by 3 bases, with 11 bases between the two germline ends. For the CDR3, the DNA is TGTGCCTGGAGTAGGCAGGGAGGCTACGAGCAGTACTTC. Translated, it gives CAWSRQGGYEQYF.

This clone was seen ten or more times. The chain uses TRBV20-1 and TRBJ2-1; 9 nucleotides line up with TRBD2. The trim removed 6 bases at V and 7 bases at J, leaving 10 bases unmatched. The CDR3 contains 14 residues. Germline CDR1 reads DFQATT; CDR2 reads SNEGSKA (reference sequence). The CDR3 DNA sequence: TGCAGTGCAAATAGCGGGAGTCCAAGAAATGAGCAGTTCTTC. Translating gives CSANSGSPRNEQFF.

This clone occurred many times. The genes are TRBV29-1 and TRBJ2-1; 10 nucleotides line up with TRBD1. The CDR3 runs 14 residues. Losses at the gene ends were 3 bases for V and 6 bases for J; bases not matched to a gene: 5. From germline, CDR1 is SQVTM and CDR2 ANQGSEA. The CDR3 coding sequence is TGCAGCGTTGATTCCGACAGGGGGCTCAATGAGCAGTTCTTC. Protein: CSVDSDRGLNEQFF.

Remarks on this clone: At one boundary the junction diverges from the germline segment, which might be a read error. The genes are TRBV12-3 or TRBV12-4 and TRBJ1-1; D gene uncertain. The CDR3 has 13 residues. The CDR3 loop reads CASWGGLNNEAFF. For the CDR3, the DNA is TGTGCCAGCTGGGGAGGTTTGAACAATGAAGCTTTCTTT.

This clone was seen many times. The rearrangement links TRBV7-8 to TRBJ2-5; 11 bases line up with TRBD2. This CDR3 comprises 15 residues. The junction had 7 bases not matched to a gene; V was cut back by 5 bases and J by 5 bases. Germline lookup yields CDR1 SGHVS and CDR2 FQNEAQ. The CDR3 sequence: CASSITSGGRETQYF. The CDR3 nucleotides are TGTGCCAGCAGCATAACTAGCGGGGGAAGGGAGACCCAGTACTTC.

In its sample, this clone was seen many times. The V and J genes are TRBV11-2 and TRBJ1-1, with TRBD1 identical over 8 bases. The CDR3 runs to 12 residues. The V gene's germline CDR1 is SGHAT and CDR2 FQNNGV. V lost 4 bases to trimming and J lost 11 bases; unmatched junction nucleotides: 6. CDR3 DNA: TGTGCCAGCAGCTCCGACAGGGGATGGGCTTTCTTT. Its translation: CASSSDRGWAFF.

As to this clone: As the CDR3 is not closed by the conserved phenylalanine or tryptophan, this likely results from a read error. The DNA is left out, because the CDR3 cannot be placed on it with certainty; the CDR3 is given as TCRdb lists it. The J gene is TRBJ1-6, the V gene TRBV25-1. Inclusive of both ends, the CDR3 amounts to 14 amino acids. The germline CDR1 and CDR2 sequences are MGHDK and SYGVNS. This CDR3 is CASSDSVYNSPLQC.

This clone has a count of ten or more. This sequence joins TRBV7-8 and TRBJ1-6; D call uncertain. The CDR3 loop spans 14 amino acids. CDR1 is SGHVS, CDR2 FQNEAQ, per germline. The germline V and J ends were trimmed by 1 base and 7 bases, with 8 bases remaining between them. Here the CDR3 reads CASSLVRGNSPLHF. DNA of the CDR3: TGTGCCAGCAGCTTAGTCCGGGGAAATTCACCCCTCCACTTT. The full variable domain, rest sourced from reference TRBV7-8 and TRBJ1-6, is GAGVSQSPRYKVAKRGQDVALRCDPISGHVSLFWYQQALGQGPEFLTYFQNEAQLDKSGLPSDRFFAERPEGSVSTLKIQRTQQEDSAVYLCASSLVRGNSPLHFGNGTRLTVT.

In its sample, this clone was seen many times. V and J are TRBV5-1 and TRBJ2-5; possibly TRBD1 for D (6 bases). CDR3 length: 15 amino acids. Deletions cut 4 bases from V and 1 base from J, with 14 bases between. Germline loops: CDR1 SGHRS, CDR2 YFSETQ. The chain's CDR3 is CASSSGQPPQETQYF. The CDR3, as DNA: TGCGCCAGCAGCAGTGGACAGCCACCCCAAGAGACCCAGTACTTC.

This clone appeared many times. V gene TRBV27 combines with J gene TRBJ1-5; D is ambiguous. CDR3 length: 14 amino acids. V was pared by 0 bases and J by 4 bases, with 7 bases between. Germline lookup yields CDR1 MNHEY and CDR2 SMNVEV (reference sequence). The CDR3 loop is CASSLSVGNQPQHF. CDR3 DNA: TGTGCCAGCAGTTTATCGGTAGGAAATCAGCCCCAGCATTTT.

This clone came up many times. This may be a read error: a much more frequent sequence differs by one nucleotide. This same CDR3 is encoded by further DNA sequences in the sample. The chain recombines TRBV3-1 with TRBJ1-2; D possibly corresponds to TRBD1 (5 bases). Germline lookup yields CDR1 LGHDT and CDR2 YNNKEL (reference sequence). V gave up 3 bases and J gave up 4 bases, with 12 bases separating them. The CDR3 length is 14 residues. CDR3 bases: TGTGCCAGCAGCCAGCAAATCGACAGCTATGGCTACACCTTC. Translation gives CASSQQIDSYGYTF.

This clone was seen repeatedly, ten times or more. Written as DNA, the CDR3 is TGTGCCTGGAGTGCCCCTCGGGGATTAAGTGAAGCTTTCTTT. It translates to CAWSAPRGLSEAFF. This chain connects TRBV30 to TRBJ1-1; the D is unclear. CDR3 size: 14 residues. CDR1 GTSNPN and CDR2 SVGIG come from the germline V gene (reference sequence). Trimming removed 1 base at V and 7 bases at J, with 16 bases between. The entire variable domain, with the rest obtained from reference TRBV30 and TRBJ1-1, is as follows: SQTIHQWPATLVQPVGSPLSLECTVEGTSNPNLYWYRQAAGRGLQLLFYSVGIGQISSEVPQNLSASRPQDRQFILSSKKLLLSDSGFYLCAWSAPRGLSEAFFGQGTRLTVV.